This T cell receptor (beta chain) emerged from a study of blood T cell repertoires in COVID-19. Across the study: Specimens from acute and convalescent COVID-19 originated in the United States, Italy and Spain. T cells, B-cell-depleted T cells, or PBMCs supplied cDNA or gDNA.

This clone appeared a single time. Per the study methods: Amplified reference gene primers provided the basis for estimating nucleated cell counts. Using immunoSEQ multiplex PCR, the repertoire was profiled, and TCRdb retains in-frame clones only, with some absent. V and J calls and clone size are given by that table; D and trimming were obtained from the DNA. This table has more than 130,000 clones, about 84% appearing once. This sequence originates from an elderly woman in a cohort sampled during active or convalescent COVID-19. The specimen was peripheral blood.

The CDR3 DNA follows: TGTGCCAGCAGCCAAGATCCCTACAGGGTGGGTCAGCCCCAGCATTTT. Translating it yields CASSQDPYRVGQPQHF. This rearrangement joins TRBV3-1 (or the pseudogene TRBV3-2) to TRBJ1-5; D may be TRBD1 (6 bases). The V end was cut by 0 bases, the J end by 6 bases, with 15 bases between. This CDR3 has 16 residues. Germline values: CDR1 LGHDT, CDR2 YNNKEL (reference sequence).